This passage covers 14 T cell receptor beta chains from one sample sequenced in a study of blood T cell repertoires in COVID-19. Libraries were prepared by immunoSEQ multiplex PCR; TCRdb keeps only in-frame clonotypes and omits some of them. This sample has roughly 200,000 clones, with 80% to 90% found just once. Source material: peripheral blood. The receptors were sampled from a human donor with active or convalescent COVID-19. The donor label of this sample is uncertain.

The chain carries TRBV12-3 or TRBV12-4 and TRBJ2-1, with D hard to call. V dropped 3 bases and J dropped 10 bases, with 10 bases sitting between them. The CDR3 has 12 amino acids. The CDR3 coding sequence is TGTGCCAGCAGTTTGAGTAGCCTGGAGCAGTTCTTC. As protein: CASSLSSLEQFF.

This sequence joins TRBV2 and TRBJ1-2; D gene unclear. The CDR3 is 13 amino acids. CDR1 is SNHLY and CDR2 is FYNNEI in the germline V gene. V was shortened by 0 bases and J by 7 bases, with 9 bases between the two germline ends. The CDR3 spells CASSEALRGGYTF. CDR3 sequence (DNA): TGTGCCAGCAGTGAAGCGCTTCGGGGTGGCTACACCTTC.

This clone was observed a single time. V is TRBV19 and J is TRBJ2-1; D gene unclear. This CDR3 is 13 amino acids long. CDR1 is LNHDA, CDR2 SQIVND, per germline (reference sequence). The V gene lost 1 base and the J gene lost 6 bases, with 7 bases spanning the gap. DNA for the CDR3: TGTGCCAGTAGTATAGGACAAGTCAATGAGCAGTTCTTC. Translating it yields CASSIGQVNEQFF.

The chain is built from TRBV7-2 and TRBJ2-3, with 12 bases identical to TRBD2. This CDR3 contains 19 residues. Unmatched junction bases numbered 9, after V lost 0 bases and J lost 2 bases. Germline lookup yields CDR1 SGHTA and CDR2 FQGNSA. The CDR3 protein is CASSLAPLAGGLITDTQYF. The CDR3 bases are TGTGCCAGCAGCTTAGCCCCGCTAGCGGGGGGGCTCATCACAGATACGCAGTATTTT.

The chain is built from TRBV6-2 or TRBV6-3 and TRBJ1-2; D not certain. The CDR3 contains 13 residues. With 2 bases removed from V and 8 bases from J, the gap between germline ends came to 12 bases. Germline loops: CDR1 MNHEY, CDR2 SVGEGT. CDR3 in DNA: TGTGCCAGCAGTTACACAGAACCCTTGGGCTACACCTTC. This encodes CASSYTEPLGYTF.

The chain carries TRBV5-1 and TRBJ1-2, with D possibly TRBD1 on 6 matching bases. V gave up 4 bases and J gave up 0 bases, with 10 bases separating them. The germline CDR1 and CDR2 sequences are SGHRS and YFSETQ. The CDR3 covers 14 residues. CDR3 protein: CASSPQGTNYGYTF. CDR3 nucleotide sequence: TGCGCCAGCAGCCCCCAGGGGACTAACTATGGCTACACCTTC.

This chain joins TRBV25-1 and TRBJ1-1; the match to TRBD1 covers 7 bases. This CDR3 contains 15 residues. Per germline, CDR1 MGHDK and CDR2 SYGVNS. Trimming removed 3 bases from V and 3 bases from J; junction bases left unmatched: 7. CDR3 coding DNA: TGTGCCAGCAGTGACCCACTTACAGGGGACACTGAAGCTTTCTTT. Translation: CASSDPLTGDTEAFF.

This clone occurred once. The chain carries TRBV9 and TRBJ1-4; 7 nucleotides align to TRBD1. The CDR3 sequence is 15 residues long. V shed 2 bases, J shed 8 bases, and the junction held 9 bases outside the gene matches. Germline lookup yields CDR1 SGDLS and CDR2 YYNGEE. The CDR3 nucleotides read TGTGCCAGCAGCGTCACAGGGGAACGGGGGGAAAAACTGTTTTTT. It codes for CASSVTGERGEKLFF.

The chain carries TRBV5-6 and TRBJ1-6, with D possibly matching TRBD1 (6 bases). The CDR3 sequence is 15 residues long. Trimming shortened V by 4 bases and J by 10 bases, and 18 bases separated the two germline ends. CDR1 is SGHDT, CDR2 YYEEEE, per germline. The CDR3 sequence is CASSGARGKESPLHF. The CDR3 nucleotides are TGTGCCAGCAGCGGGGCCAGGGGAAAGGAATCACCCCTCCACTTT. Full variable domain (missing parts from reference TRBV5-6 and TRBJ1-6): DAGVTQSPTHLIKTRGQQVTLRCSPKSGHDTVSWYQQALGQGPQFIFQYYEEEERQRGNFPDRFSGHQFPNYSSELNVNALLLGDSALYLCASSGARGKESPLHFGNGTRLTVT.

The chain employs TRBV18 and TRBJ2-7; 11 bases line up with TRBD1. V lost 3 bases and J lost 4; bases outside the gene matches: 11. The CDR3 consists of 17 residues. Germline CDR1 reads KGHSH; CDR2 reads LQKENI. The CDR3, as DNA: TGTGCCAGCTCACCGAGAGCGGGCCGGGACAGGGGGTACGAGCAGTACTTC. It specifies CASSPRAGRDRGYEQYF.

The chain employs TRBV28 and TRBJ1-3, with D perhaps matching TRBD1 (5 bases). In germline, CDR1 is MDHEN, CDR2 SYDVKM. Trimming removed 4 bases from V and 3 bases from J, with 16 bases in between. The CDR3 sequence is 16 residues long. The CDR3 region has the DNA TGTGCCAGCAGTTCACACTCGGGGGAATTTGGAAACACCATATATTTT. It translates to CASSSHSGEFGNTIYF.

The chain is built from TRBV6-5 and TRBJ1-5, with 8 nucleotides matching TRBD1. This CDR3 has 15 residues. Germline CDR1 and CDR2: MNHEY and SVGAGI. V shed 6 bases, J shed 5 bases, and the junction held 9 bases outside the gene matches. CDR3 coding DNA: TGTGCCAGCAGGCCGAGAGGGACAGGCCATCAGCCCCAGCATTTT. Translated: CASRPRGTGHQPQHF.

The chain recombines TRBV23-1 with TRBJ2-7, with a weak D call TRBD1 (6 bases). TRBV23-1 is an ORF, and what it does is uncertain. Trimming took 6 bases from V and 4 from J, leaving 40 bases between them. The CDR3 extends over 22 amino acids. CDR3 nucleotides: TGCGCCAGCAGCTCGATTAGACAGGTCTCGTATCTGGTGATTTCCGCGGCTTACGAGCAGTACTTC. Encoded protein: CASSSIRQVSYLVISAAYEQYF.

The rearrangement joins TRBV27 to TRBJ1-4; 7 bases match TRBD1. The germline gives CDR1 MNHEY, CDR2 SMNVEV (reference sequence). This CDR3 has 15 amino acids. Trimming removed 4 bases from V and 6 bases from J; junction bases left unmatched: 8. In nucleotides, the CDR3 is TGTGCCAGCAGTTCCCGACAGGGTCCATATGAAAAACTGTTTTTT. It yields the protein CASSSRQGPYEKLFF.